Given below is one T cell receptor (beta chain) in context. Its cognate antigen is unknown. Molecular-barcoded quantitative 5'-RACE produced these TCR beta libraries. TCRdb passed the 5' RACE reads through MiXCR, listing each CDR3 protein once. The table has around 770,000 distinct CDR3 sequences, around 17% seen once. Germline V gene lookup returns CDR1 SGHRS and CDR2 YFSETQ. The CDR3 totals 15 residues. V was trimmed by 0 bases and J by 2 bases, leaving 11 bases between them. These data belong to a study of CD8 T cells in ankylosing spondylitis. General study findings and limits: Earlier work had already found some motif variants in reactive arthritis synovial fluid and blood. Disease-linked clones reportedly showed significant enrichment in matched ankylosing spondylitis synovial fluid. What seemed typical of ankylosing spondylitis blood was a TCR beta motif built from roughly eight highly homologous variants.

The clonotype was recovered from a male donor with ankylosing spondylitis. The V gene is TRBV5-1, the J gene TRBJ1-1; tentatively, D is TRBD1 (6 bases). What was sequenced was blood, either unsorted or a sorted T cell fraction (not recorded which). CDR3 protein: CASSLGQAGNTEAFF. The CDR3 DNA is TGCGCCAGCAGCTTGGGACAGGCTGGAAACACTGAAGCTTTCTTT.